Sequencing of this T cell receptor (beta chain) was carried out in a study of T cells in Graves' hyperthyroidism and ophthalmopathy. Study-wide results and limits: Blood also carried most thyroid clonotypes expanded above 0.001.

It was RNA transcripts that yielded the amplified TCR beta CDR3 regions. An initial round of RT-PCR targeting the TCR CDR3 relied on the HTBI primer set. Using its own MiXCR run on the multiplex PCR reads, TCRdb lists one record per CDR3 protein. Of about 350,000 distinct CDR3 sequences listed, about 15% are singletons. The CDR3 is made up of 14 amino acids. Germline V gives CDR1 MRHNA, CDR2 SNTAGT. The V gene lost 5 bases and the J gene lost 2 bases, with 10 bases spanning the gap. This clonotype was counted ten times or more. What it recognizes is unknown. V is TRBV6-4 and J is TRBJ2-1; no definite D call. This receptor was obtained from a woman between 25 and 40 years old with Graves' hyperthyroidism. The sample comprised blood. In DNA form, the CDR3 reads TGTGCCAGCAGTCCGACCCTAGCCTACAATGAGCAGTTCTTC. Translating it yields CASSPTLAYNEQFF.